This T cell receptor beta chain was identified during a study of shared T cell receptors in the human thymus. The germline V gene has CDR1 MRHNA and CDR2 SNTAGT. The CDR3 sequence is 17 residues long. The V end lost 6 bases, the J end lost 2 bases, and 22 bases lay between the germline ends. TCRdb's table, derived via immunoSEQ multiplex PCR, lists solely in-frame clones and lacks some. The table lists about 730,000 clones, approximately 85% of them singletons, with over 0.008% in the top ten. This sample was also put to use in a study of human thymus T cells. That paper states: Healthy Finnish infants having corrective surgery for congenital heart defects served as donors. An apparent bias in V and J gene usage was seen in thymic and blood repertoires. Thymic repertoires overlap heavily among unrelated individuals, related research has reported.

The sequenced material came from thymocytes. The V and J genes are TRBV6-4 and TRBJ1-1; D possibly corresponds to TRBD1 (6 bases). The TCR was taken from a girl younger than two with a congenital heart defect. The CDR3 nucleotides are TGTGCCAGCAGCCCAAGAATTTTTCCGGGACACAACACTGAAGCTTTCTTT. This gives the protein CASSPRIFPGHNTEAFF.